This is a list of T cell receptor beta chains from one sample in a study of graft-versus-host responses after intestinal transplantation. No antigen is known for these receptors. The table came from immunoSEQ multiplex PCR; TCRdb's copy has only in-frame clones and leaves some out. The sample lists some 87,000 clones, 90% to 95% occurring once. Specimen: unstimulated CD8+ T cells sorted from spleen or lymph node cells, collected before transplant. All receptors derive from a human donor who was the organ donor for an intestinal transplant. The CDR3 runs from the conserved cysteine through the conserved F or W. The D gene is left open where the match is weak. Part of the rows lack a size; the others show once, few, many or a class for expanded clones.

d_gene	v_gene	abundance	j_gene	CDR3nt	CDR3aa
.	TRBV7-2	.	TRBJ2-3	TGTGCCAGCAGCTTAGGCGGGACTAGCACAGATACGCAGTATTTT	CASSLGGTSTDTQYF
.	TRBV13	.	TRBJ2-1	TGTGCCAGCAGCACAGACCAGGGGTCCTACAATGAGCAGTTCTTC	CASSTDQGSYNEQFF
TRBD2	TRBV7-6	.	TRBJ2-7	TGTGGGGTGACTAGCGGGGGGGAGAACGAGCAGTACTTC	CGVTSGGENEQYF
TRBD1	TRBV19	.	TRBJ2-7	TGTGCCAGTAGTGACAGGGGGCTAGACGAGCAGTACTTC	CASSDRGLDEQYF
TRBD1	TRBV19	.	TRBJ2-7	TGTGCCAGTAGTACCGGGACAGGGATTGACGAGCAGTACTTC	CASSTGTGIDEQYF
TRBD2	TRBV27	.	TRBJ2-7	TGTGCCAGCAGTTCGGGACTAGCGGGGGGCGAGCAGTACTTC	CASSSGLAGGEQYF
.	TRBV4-2	.	TRBJ1-5	TGTGCCAGCAGCCAAGTTATTGGGGCGCCCCAGCATTTT	CASSQVIGAPQHF
.	TRBV11-2	.	TRBJ1-1	TGTGCCAGCAGCTTATTGACAGGTAACACTGAAGCTTTCTTT	CASSLLTGNTEAFF
.	TRBV6-5	.	TRBJ1-1	TGTGCCAGCAGCCCCGCCGCAGGCCTAAACACTGAAGCTTTCTTT	CASSPAAGLNTEAFF
.	TRBV5-1	.	TRBJ1-3	TGCGCCAGCAGCTTGGAGAGCCAGGGCCGACACACCATATATTTT	CASSLESQGRHTIYF
TRBD2	TRBV2	.	TRBJ2-7	TGTGCCAGCAGTGAATGGCTAGCGGGAGGTTCGTTTCCCTACGAGCAGTACTTC	CASSEWLAGGSFPYEQYF
.	TRBV4-2	.	TRBJ2-7	TGTGCCAGCAGCCAAGTAGATCTACGACTAAACCATTACGAGCAGTACTTC	CASSQVDLRLNHYEQYF
TRBD1	TRBV27	.	TRBJ1-2	TGTGCCAGCAGTTGGGGACAGGGGGCCGGCTATGGCTACACCTTC	CASSWGQGAGYGYTF
TRBD2	TRBV2	.	TRBJ2-1	TGTGCCAGCAGTATGACTAGCGGGGCCTACAATGAGCAGTTCTTC	CASSMTSGAYNEQFF
.	TRBV6-1	few	TRBJ2-1	TGTGCCAGCAGTGAAGAGGACTCCCCTCTGGATGAGCAGTTCTTC	CASSEEDSPLDEQFF
TRBD1	TRBV29-1	.	TRBJ1-2	TGCAGCGGCCTAGGGGGCTCTGGCTACACCTTC	CSGLGGSGYTF
TRBD1	TRBV2	.	TRBJ1-2	TGTGCCAGCAGGGGGACAGGCGACAATGGCTACACCTTC	CASRGTGDNGYTF
TRBD2	TRBV7-8	.	TRBJ2-1	TGTGCCAGCAGCGAGGGACTAGCGGGAGGTCATGAGCAGTTCTTC	CASSEGLAGGHEQFF
.	TRBV5-4	.	TRBJ2-3	TGTGCCAGCAGCTCATCCATGGGACTTCACACAGATACGCAGTATTTT	CASSSSMGLHTDTQYF
TRBD2	TRBV7-8	.	TRBJ2-7	TGTGCCAGCAGCTCTGGACTAGCGGGGTCCTACGAGCAGTACTTC	CASSSGLAGSYEQYF
.	TRBV10-3	.	TRBJ2-1	TGTGCCATCAGTGAGCACCGACAGCACCGGGCAGGACACAATGAGCAGTTCTTC	CAISEHRQHRAGHNEQFF
.	TRBV27	once	TRBJ1-6	TGTGCCAGCAGTGGTGAGGGGAGGGTGGGGTCACCCCTCCACTTT	CASSGEGRVGSPLHF
TRBD1	TRBV27	once	TRBJ2-2	TGTGCCAGCACCCCCGGGACAGGAGCCACCGGGGAGCTGTTTTTT	CASTPGTGATGELFF
TRBD1	TRBV2	once	TRBJ1-5	TGTGCCAGCAGTGTGAGGGGGACAGGGCCCGTTAGGAATCAGCCCCAGCATTTT	CASSVRGTGPVRNQPQHF
TRBD2	TRBV27	.	TRBJ2-3	TGTGCCAGCAGTTTCACCACCAGCGGGGGGGCCACAGATACGCAGTATTTT	CASSFTTSGGATDTQYF
.	TRBV7-9	.	TRBJ2-7	TGTGCCAGCGGCGCAGGAGGGTTCTACGAGCAGTACTTC	CASGAGGFYEQYF
TRBD1	TRBV6-5	.	TRBJ2-7	TGTGCCAGCAGTCCGTGGGACAGGTTAGGGGGCGAGCAGTACTTC	CASSPWDRLGGEQYF
.	TRBV7-9	.	TRBJ2-3	TGTGCCAGCAGCTTACCCACCCGGACAGCCCAAGATACGCAGTATTTT	CASSLPTRTAQDTQYF
TRBD1	TRBV19	.	TRBJ1-1	TGTGCCAGCTTGCACAGGGGGTTTGAAGCTTTCTTT	CASLHRGFEAFF
TRBD2	TRBV5-4	.	TRBJ2-1	TGTGCCAGCAGCTTGGGCGCGGGAGATCGGGAGCAGTTCTTC	CASSLGAGDREQFF
TRBD1	TRBV6-1	.	TRBJ1-5	TGTGCCAGCAGTGAAGGGGGGGGGACAGGGGACCATTATAGCAATCAGCCCCAGCATTTT	CASSEGGGTGDHYSNQPQHF
.	TRBV7-7	.	TRBJ2-1	TGTGCTAGCAGCCCCGGCCCGGGTTCTGAGCAGTTCTTC	CASSPGPGSEQFF
TRBD1	TRBV5-1	.	TRBJ1-6	TGCGCCAGCAGCGCTCGGGACAGGGCGTATTCACCCCTCCACTTT	CASSARDRAYSPLHF
.	TRBV5-1	few	TRBJ1-1	TGCGCCAGCAGCTTGGCGTCAGGGTGGACTGAAGCTTTCTTT	CASSLASGWTEAFF
.	TRBV11-2	.	TRBJ1-6	TGTGCCAGCAGCTTAGAAACAGCTCTCTTTAGCTCCTATAATTCACCCCTCCACTTT	CASSLETALFSSYNSPLHF
.	TRBV7-9	.	TRBJ2-2	TGTGCCAGCAGCTTAATAGGGGGCACCGGGGAGCTGTTTTTT	CASSLIGGTGELFF
TRBD2	TRBV7-3	.	TRBJ2-1	TGTGCCAGCAGCTTGCGGGGGAGCTCCTACAATGAGCAGTTCTTC	CASSLRGSSYNEQFF
.	TRBV25-1	.	TRBJ1-3	TGTGCCAGCAGTGGCGACGGACCCGGGGGCACCATATATTTT	CASSGDGPGGTIYF
TRBD2	TRBV4-3	once	TRBJ2-3	TGCGCCAGCAGCCACGATATCTTAACTAGCGGGAGTTCAGATACGCAGTATTTT	CASSHDILTSGSSDTQYF
.	TRBV4-2	.	TRBJ1-4	TGTGCCAGCAGCCGAACCGGGACACTCGGGGGGGATGCAACTAATGAAAAACTGTTTTTT	CASSRTGTLGGDATNEKLFF
TRBD2	TRBV5-1	.	TRBJ2-5	TGCGCCAGCAGCGGATCCTCACTAGCGGCTATGGAGACCCAGTACTTC	CASSGSSLAAMETQYF
.	TRBV27	.	TRBJ2-3	TGTGCCAGCAGAGGAGCAGGGGCTAAAGATACGCAGTATTTT	CASRGAGAKDTQYF
.	TRBV9	.	TRBJ2-1	TGTGCCAGCAGCGTAGAGGGTGGGGGGGCGTACAATGAGCAGTTCTTC	CASSVEGGGAYNEQFF
TRBD2	TRBV9	.	TRBJ2-1	TGTGCCAGCAGCGTAGATGGTAGCGGGGGCTCCTACAATGAGCAGTTCTTC	CASSVDGSGGSYNEQFF
.	TRBV30	few	TRBJ1-2	TGTGCCTGGAGTAGTACAGGGCCCGGGGACTATGGCTACACCTTC	CAWSSTGPGDYGYTF
.	TRBV7-9	.	TRBJ1-2	TGTGCCAGCAGCTTAGTCCGGTCTAACTATGGCTACACCTTC	CASSLVRSNYGYTF
.	TRBV13	.	TRBJ2-2	TGTGCCAGCAGCTCTCAGAGGGGGGAGCTGTTTTTT	CASSSQRGELFF
.	TRBV19	.	TRBJ2-1	TGTGCCAGTAGTATAGATCTAGAAGTAAGGGAGCAGTTCTTC	CASSIDLEVREQFF
.	TRBV7-9	.	TRBJ2-7	TGTGCCAGCAGCTTATCGTATTCCTACGAGCAGTACTTC	CASSLSYSYEQYF
TRBD1	TRBV27	.	TRBJ1-5	TGTGCCAGCAGTTCAGGGGGGCAGCCCCAGCATTTT	CASSSGGQPQHF
.	TRBV7-2	.	TRBJ2-2	TGTGCCAGCAGCTTACAGGGGTCCGGGGAGCTGTTTTTT	CASSLQGSGELFF
TRBD2	TRBV5-6	.	TRBJ2-1	TGTGCCAGCAGCCCATCGGGACTAGCCGGAGGCCATGAGCAGTTCTTC	CASSPSGLAGGHEQFF
.	TRBV5-6	.	TRBJ2-1	TGTGCCAGCAGCTCCCCAGGAGGCACCTACAATGAGCAGTTCTTC	CASSSPGGTYNEQFF
.	TRBV5-6	.	TRBJ2-7	TGTGCCAGCAGCTTGTGGCCGAACTACGAGCAGTACTTC	CASSLWPNYEQYF
.	TRBV11-3	.	TRBJ2-1	TGTGCCAGCGAGACGGGCAATGAGCAGTTCTTC	CASETGNEQFF
.	TRBV19	once	TRBJ1-2	TGTGCCAGTAGTATTGAGAGGGATGGCTACACCTTC	CASSIERDGYTF
.	TRBV4-1	once	TRBJ1-6	TGCGCCAGCAGCCAAGTACAACCAACCAATTCACCCCTCCACTTT	CASSQVQPTNSPLHF
.	TRBV9	.	TRBJ2-1	TGTGCCAGCAGCGGGATAGGGGGTATCGGTGAGCAGTTCTTC	CASSGIGGIGEQFF
.	TRBV11-1	.	TRBJ2-1	TGTGCCAGCAGTTTGAGGGGGGACAGCGGCCCCTACAATGAGCAGTTCTTC	CASSLRGDSGPYNEQFF
.	TRBV7-8	.	TRBJ2-7	TGTGCCAGCAGCTGGGGGTGGGGGGACAGCACCTACGAGCAGTACTTC	CASSWGWGDSTYEQYF